This TCR beta chain was recovered during a study of blood T cell repertoires in COVID-19. Background on the study: Specimens from acute and convalescent COVID-19 originated in the United States, Italy and Spain. Sources were T cells, B-cell-depleted T cells, or PBMCs; the material itself was cDNA or gDNA.

Germline V lookup: CDR1 MNHNY, CDR2 SVGAGI (reference sequence). The CDR3 sequence is 14 residues long. The germline V and J ends were trimmed by 2 bases and 6 bases, with 13 bases remaining between them. TCRdb's table, derived via immunoSEQ multiplex PCR, lists solely in-frame clones and lacks some. The profile shows roughly 81,000 clones, about nine tenths of them singletons. Sequenced input: peripheral blood. This TCR was recovered from a woman in her forties or fifties in a cohort sampled during active COVID-19. The chain uses TRBV6-6 and TRBJ1-2; perhaps TRBD1 as D (6 bases). The CDR3 region is CASSYTTGPNGYTF. CDR3 nucleotides: TGTGCCAGCAGTTACACTACAGGGCCGAATGGCTACACCTTC.